One sample yielded the 8 T cell receptor delta chains listed below, sequenced in a study of γδ T cells in repeated Plasmodium falciparum infection. TCRdb reran clone calling via CATT on the multiplex PCR reads. Here the sample spans some 51,000 delta-chain clones, approximately 2% being singletons. Vgamma9/Vdelta2+ and Vdelta2-negative gammadelta T cells were flow-sorted from PBMC for bulk sequencing. The material sequenced was gamma-delta T cells from blood. Receptors were obtained from a pool of human donors (malaria-infected and uninfected, not separated).

This clone was seen at least ten times. The mismatch at residue 14 between this DNA's translation and the TCRdb protein of a much larger clone likely reflects a read error; the protein shown is translated from the DNA. The gene calls are TRDV1 and TRDJ1; 13 bases are shared with TRDD3. Germline CDR1 TSWWSYY, CDR2 QGS. The CDR3 sequence is 25 residues long. The V and J ends lost 0 bases and 0 bases, in that order; junction bases with no gene match: 25. The CDR3: CALGELALSNWGIRRQRRYTDKLIF. Here the CDR3 DNA reads TGTGCTCTTGGGGAACTAGCCCTCTCCAACTGGGGGATACGAAGGCAGAGGAGGTACACCGATAAACTCATCTTT.

Note on this clone: This is likely an artifact of a read error, given a far larger clone one base away. The same CDR3 can be traced to other DNA sequences in this sample. The CDR3 region has the DNA TGTGCTCTTGGGGAACCCCTCTTCCTAGCCCCCAAGCTAGGGGATACGCGGCGAAAGGGGGGTACCGATAAACTCATTTTT. Amino acid sequence: CALGEPLFLAPKLGDTRRKGGTDKLIF. V and J are TRDV1 and TRDJ1, with 9 bases identical to TRDD3. This CDR3 contains 27 residues. In germline, CDR1 is TSWWSYY, CDR2 QGS.

This clone was counted a few times. A far larger clone is only one base removed, so a read error is likely. The identical CDR3 is also encoded by other nucleotide sequences in the sample. V and J are TRDV1 and TRDJ1; D is perhaps TRDD3 (6 bases). The J gene was missing in TCRdb and was found by matching the end of the DNA to germline. Germline CDR1 TSWWSYY, CDR2 QGS. The CDR3 extends over 20 amino acids. CDR3 sequence reads: CALGEPSPPYWAPGTDKLIF. CDR3 nucleotide sequence: TGTGCTCTCGGGGAACCCTCCCCCCCCTACTGGGCTCCCGGCACCGATAAACTCATCTTT.

As concerns this clone: This sequence is one base from a far larger clone and is likely a read error. Additional DNA sequences in this sample encode the identical CDR3. CDR3 coding DNA: TGTGCTCTTGGGGAACAATCCTATCGAGTACTGGGGGATACGCGTATCGATAAACTCATCTTT. This sequence encodes CALGEQSYRVLGDTRIDKLIF. The V gene is TRDV1, the J gene TRDJ1; 13 nucleotides agree with TRDD3. TCRdb does not report a J gene; here it was assigned by matching the DNA to germline references. The CDR3 loop spans 21 amino acids. CDR1 and CDR2 (germline): TSWWSYY, QGS. V shed 1 base, J shed 4 bases, and the junction held 18 bases outside the gene matches.

Details on this clone: It is likely a read error: a sequence one base away is far more abundant. Other DNA sequences from this sample encode an identical CDR3 as well. The J gene has no call, while the V gene is TRDV1; the D call of TRDD3 is as the table states it, not checked on the DNA. Germline CDR1 and CDR2: TSWWSYY and QGS. The CDR3 is 23 residues long. CDR3: CALGELVVPTDWGIILDTDKLIF. The CDR3, as DNA: TGTGCTCTTGGGGAACTAGTTGTGCCTACCGACTGGGGGATAATTCTTGACACCGATAAACTCATCTTC.

On this clone: This likely reflects a read error, since a far larger clone is one base away. At the DNA level, this CDR3 is encoded by other sequences in the same sample as well. With the J gene uncalled, the V gene is TRDV1; TRDD3, as called in the table, went unchecked against the DNA. There are 20 residues in the CDR3. Germline loops: CDR1 TSWWSYY, CDR2 QGS. The CDR3 DNA is TGTGCTCTTGGGGAACTCCACTACTGGGGGACCCTCTGGTACACCGATAAACTCATCTTC. It codes for CALGELHYWGTLWYTDKLIF.

This clone came up a few times. Translating this DNA gives a protein that differs at residue 5 from the TCRdb one, which belongs to a much larger clone; a read error is likely, and the protein shown is this translation. The J gene is TRDJ1, the V gene TRAV38-2/DV8; TRDD3 is a possible D gene (6 bases). TCRdb carries no J gene annotation; the J gene was assigned here by matching the DNA with germline. Deletions cut 5 bases from V and 0 bases from J, with 35 bases between. The CDR3 runs to 22 residues. CDR1 is TSESDYY, CDR2 QEAYKQQN, per germline. CDR3 DNA: TGTGCTTATAGAAACGGTTACGTTCGGGGTGGGGGCCACCTACGGTACACCGATAAACTCATCTTT. This encodes CAYRNGYVRGGGHLRYTDKLIF.

This clone was seen more than once but under ten times. TCRdb shows a much larger clone's protein in place of this DNA's translation, and the two differ at residue 7, likely through a read error; the protein shown is translated from the DNA. This rearrangement joins TRDV3 to TRDJ1; possibly TRDD3 for D (6 bases). The CDR3 spans 16 residues. Per germline, CDR1 TVYSNPD and CDR2 GDNSRS (reference sequence). Deletions cut 3 bases from V and 2 bases from J, with 22 bases between. CDR3 sequence: CAFKYWDFFSTDKLIF. The CDR3 coding sequence is TGTGCCTTCAAATACTGGGACTTTTTTTCGACCGATAAACTCATCTTT.